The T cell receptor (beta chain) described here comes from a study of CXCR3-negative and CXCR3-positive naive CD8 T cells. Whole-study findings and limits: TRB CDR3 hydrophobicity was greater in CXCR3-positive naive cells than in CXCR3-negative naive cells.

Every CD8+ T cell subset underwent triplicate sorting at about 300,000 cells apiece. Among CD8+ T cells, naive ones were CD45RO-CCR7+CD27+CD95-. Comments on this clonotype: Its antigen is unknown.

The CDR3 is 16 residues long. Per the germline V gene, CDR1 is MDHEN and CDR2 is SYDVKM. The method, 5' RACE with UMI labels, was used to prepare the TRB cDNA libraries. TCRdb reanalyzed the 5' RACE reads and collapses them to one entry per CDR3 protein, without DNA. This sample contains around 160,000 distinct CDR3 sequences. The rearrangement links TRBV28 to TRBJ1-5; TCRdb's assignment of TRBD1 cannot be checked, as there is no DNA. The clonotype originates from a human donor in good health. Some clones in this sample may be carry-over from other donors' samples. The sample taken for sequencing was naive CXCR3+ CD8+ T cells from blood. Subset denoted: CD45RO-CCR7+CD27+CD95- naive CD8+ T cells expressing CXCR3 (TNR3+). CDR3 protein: CASSLGQGRSNQPQHF. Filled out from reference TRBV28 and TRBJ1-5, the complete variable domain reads DVKVTQSSRYLVKRTGEKVFLECVQDMDHENMFWYRQDPGLGLRLIYFSYDVKMKEKGDIPEGYSVSREKKERFSLILESASTNQTSMYLCASSLGQGRSNQPQHFGDGTRLSIL.